This T cell receptor (beta chain) was recorded in a study of T cells in Graves' hyperthyroidism and ophthalmopathy. V was clipped by 4 bases and J by 0 bases, with 13 bases between them. CDR3 length: 16 amino acids. Germline lookup yields CDR1 MNHEY and CDR2 SVGEGT. There were TCR beta CDR3 regions amplified from RNA transcripts. TCR CDR3 underwent first-round RT-PCR with the HTBI primer set. TCRdb reprocessed the multiplex PCR reads with MiXCR, giving one entry per CDR3 protein. The table includes some 460,000 distinct CDR3 sequences, around 16% detected once. Recently diagnosed hyperthyroidism of less than 2 months' duration affected patients aged 18 to 65. Out of 10 ml of fresh peripheral blood came the PBMCs. This clonotype has at least ten counts. The antigen remains undetermined. General study findings and limits: For ophthalmopathy, model prediction preceded onset by a median roughly 5.9 months.

V gene TRBV6-2 or TRBV6-3 combines with J gene TRBJ2-1; no reliable D call. Source material: blood. The TCR originated in a woman under 30 with Graves' hyperthyroidism. CDR3 coding DNA: TGTGCCAGCAGTTCGTCCCTGTTTCCCTCCTACAATGAGCAGTTCTTC. It translates to CASSSSLFPSYNEQFF.